The following is a TCR beta chain sequence with its context. As handled by the study authors: The assay estimated nucleated cells by amplifying reference gene primers. Produced via immunoSEQ multiplex PCR; TCRdb's table is partial and in-frame only. V, J and clone size are taken as reported in that table, and D and trimming were inferred from the DNA itself. The data hold more than 300,000 clones, with 87% observed a single time. This sample was taken from a study of blood T cell repertoires in COVID-19. The CDR3 totals 14 residues. Germline V gene sequence: CDR1 SGHTA, CDR2 FQGTGA. V lost 4 bases and J 0 bases, leaving 8 bases between the germline ends. Seattle's enrolled individuals joined amid active infection and were then monitored longitudinally.

Sequencing input: peripheral blood. The origin of this receptor is a woman aged 25 to 39 with COVID-19, enrolled during active disease. The chain has TRBV7-3 and TRBJ2-3; D is perhaps TRBD1 (5 bases). DNA for the CDR3: TGTGCCAGCAGCTCGACAGTTAGCACAGATACGCAGTATTTT. This translates into CASSSTVSTDTQYF. Full variable domain (rest looked up from reference TRBV7-3 and TRBJ2-3): GAGVSQTPSNKVTEKGKYVELRCDPISGHTALYWYRQSLGQGPEFLIYFQGTGAADDSGLPNDRFFAVRPEGSVSTLKIQRTERGDSAVYLCASSSTVSTDTQYFGPGTRLTVL.